The count of the clone carrying this TCR beta chain is one. The CDR3 is 15 residues long. Per germline, CDR1 MNHEY and CDR2 SVGAGI. The V and J ends lost 7 bases and 2 bases, in that order; junction bases with no gene match: 5. This sample stems from a study of blood T cell repertoires in COVID-19. Study-level background: Acute and convalescent COVID-19 specimens originated in the United States, Italy and Spain.

Clones were read by immunoSEQ multiplex PCR, and TCRdb kept only the in-frame ones, dropping some. The sample consists of approximately 490,000 clones, around 85% of them appearing once. The sample consisted of PBMCs or T cells enriched from blood (not recorded which). The source of this sequence is an older woman who had recovered from COVID-19. The chain carries TRBV6-5 and TRBJ2-6; 7 bases fit TRBD1. The CDR3, as DNA: TGTGCCAGCACCGACACAGGGGCTGGGGCCAACGTCCTGACTTTC. It specifies CASTDTGAGANVLTF.